This record concerns one T cell receptor beta chain sequence. The entry originates in a study of blood T cell repertoires in COVID-19. At the level of the study: Spain, Italy and the United States supplied samples that represented acute and convalescent COVID-19. In each case, the material was cDNA or gDNA derived from T cells, B-cell-depleted T cells, or PBMCs.

The CDR3 is 18 amino acids. Germline-derived CDR1 and CDR2 are LGHDT and YNNKEL (reference sequence). V lost 4 bases and J 3 bases, leaving 22 bases between the germline ends. Study processing details: The assay estimated nucleated cells by amplifying reference gene primers. The protocol was immunoSEQ multiplex PCR, while the TCRdb copy is restricted to in-frame clones and leaves out a portion. That table furnishes V, J and clone size, whereas the DNA furnished D and trimming. The sample lists around 300,000 clones; 83% were seen once. The rearrangement joins TRBV3-1 (or the pseudogene TRBV3-2) to TRBJ2-1; D is perhaps TRBD2 (9 bases). This receptor was identified in a woman aged 50 to 60 who had recovered from COVID-19. Sequences were obtained from peripheral blood. The CDR3: CASSPGGGGVPSYNEQFF. The CDR3 DNA reads as TGTGCCAGCAGCCCAGGGGGCGGGGGGGTCCCCAGCTACAATGAGCAGTTCTTC.